This TCR beta chain was identified during a study of control samples from healthy donors and cancer patients. Clones were read by immunoSEQ multiplex PCR, and TCRdb kept only the in-frame ones, dropping some. The sample has 100,000 to 150,000 clones, around 92% seen once; the top ten hold around 0.6%. The CDR3 has 17 residues. Germline-derived CDR1 and CDR2 are SEHNR and FQNEAQ (reference sequence). V lost 1 base to trimming and J lost 2 bases, with 15 bases between them. The chain recombines TRBV7-9 with TRBJ1-5; D unclear. The sample consisted of PBMCs. The TCR comes from a man older than 75 with head and neck cancer. CDR3 region: CASSLELGGPGNQPQHF. The CDR3 DNA sequence: TGTGCCAGCAGCTTAGAGTTAGGCGGGCCGGGCAATCAGCCCCAGCATTTT.